The T cell receptor beta chain under discussion was sequenced for a study of blood T cell repertoires in COVID-19. Study summary: Two negative PCRs, clearance, or symptom resolution were required of recovered Cohort 3 donors. Nucleic acid was either cDNA or gDNA, and it came from T cells, B-cell-depleted T cells, or PBMCs.

The authors' processing: Reference gene primer amplification gave estimated nucleated cell counts. Measured with immunoSEQ multiplex PCR; TCRdb has only the in-frame clones, and not every one. V and J calls and clone size are as listed in that table; D and trimming were resolved from the DNA. The sample has approximately 360,000 clones; around 87% are singletons. Participant age was roughly 18 to 89 years, and participants resided in 25 or so US areas. Germline V gene sequence: CDR1 LGHDT, CDR2 YNNKEL (reference sequence). With V trimmed by 2 bases and J by 4 bases, 1 base remained unmatched. The CDR3 is 13 amino acids. There are a few counts of this clone.

The gene calls are TRBV3-1 (or the pseudogene TRBV3-2) and TRBJ2-7; the match to TRBD1 covers 8 bases. This clonotype was obtained from a man aged 35 to 55 in a cohort exposed to, infected with or recovered from COVID-19 (not recorded which). The material sequenced was PBMCs or T cells enriched from blood (not recorded which). The CDR3 region is CASSQTGGYEQYF. The DNA for the CDR3 is TGTGCCAGCAGCCAAACAGGGGGGTACGAGCAGTACTTC.